The 25 T cell receptor beta chains listed next were all sequenced from one sample in a study of spatial heterogeneity in lung cancer. TCRdb analysed the 5' RACE reads with MiXCR anew, one entry per CDR3 protein. The data contain some 100,000 distinct CDR3 sequences, approximately 12% of them singletons. Sample time point: sample taken at primary tumor resection. Sequences were derived from PBMCs, sampled at surgery. These TCRs come from a male donor with early-stage non-small cell lung cancer.

This clonotype was seen many times. The V gene is TRBV4-3, the J gene TRBJ2-6; D might be TRBD1 (5 bases). From germline, CDR1 is LGHNA and CDR2 YSLEER. V lost 4 bases and J 2 bases, leaving 9 bases between the germline ends. The CDR3 runs to 15 residues. The CDR3: CASSPDNTGANVLTF. The DNA for the CDR3 is TGCGCCAGCAGCCCGGACAATACTGGGGCCAACGTCCTGACTTTC.

The table lists this clonotype with many counts. The chain combines TRBV29-1 with TRBJ2-3, with TRBD2 matching 8 bases. The V segment lost 6 bases and the J segment 5 bases; nucleotides outside the gene matches: 13. Germline assignment: CDR1 SQVTM and CDR2 ANQGSEA. This CDR3 spans 15 amino acids. The CDR3 sequence is CSVPNRGLGIDTQYF. The CDR3 nucleotides are TGCAGCGTCCCTAACCGGGGACTAGGGATAGATACGCAGTATTTT.

There are a few counts of this clonotype. This rearrangement joins TRBV6-2 or TRBV6-3 to TRBJ2-1, with D maybe TRBD1 (6 bases). Between the trimmed V and J ends, which lost 6 bases and 8 bases, there was a span of 17 bases. The CDR3 has 14 residues. CDR1 is MNHEY, CDR2 SVGEGT, per germline. CDR3 coding DNA: TGTGCCAGCAGCCCACAGGGTCGATACGATGAGCAGTTCTTC. Translating it yields CASSPQGRYDEQFF.

The table lists this clonotype with a few counts. V usage is TRBV7-2 and J usage is TRBJ2-1; 10 nucleotides match TRBD2. This CDR3 region has 15 residues. J was trimmed by 9 bases and V by 0 bases; bases with no gene match: 5. Germline V gene lookup returns CDR1 SGHTA and CDR2 FQGNSA. The CDR3 nucleotides are TGTGCCAGCAGCTTAGCGTGGACTAGCGGAGGTGAGCAGTTCTTC. It codes for CASSLAWTSGGEQFF.

This rearrangement joins TRBV24-1 to TRBJ2-1; 12 bases are a match to TRBD2. The CDR3 totals 16 residues. Germline V CDR1 and CDR2: KGHDR, SFDVKD. The V segment lost 3 bases and the J segment 7 bases; nucleotides outside the gene matches: 6. CDR3 DNA sequence: TGTGCCACCAGTGATCTTACTAGCGGGAGGAAAAATGAGCAGTTCTTC. Protein sequence: CATSDLTSGRKNEQFF.

This clonotype has only a few counts. The rearrangement uses TRBV7-2 and TRBJ2-5; tentatively, D is TRBD1 (7 bases). Trimming shortened V by 6 bases and J by 5 bases, and 16 bases separated the two germline ends. The CDR3 spans 14 residues. The V gene's germline CDR1 is SGHTA and CDR2 FQGNSA. CDR3 DNA sequence: TGTGCCAGCAGTTTTACAGGGGCGGGGGAGACCCAGTACTTC. Translated: CASSFTGAGETQYF.

At least ten counts were recorded for this clonotype. The V call is TRBV28, the J call TRBJ2-5; no clear D gene. CDR3 size: 14 residues. V was cut by 3 bases and J by 7 bases, with 15 bases left in between. Germline V gene data show CDR1 as MDHEN and CDR2 as SYDVKM. The CDR3 spells CASSLGSPKGTQYF. The CDR3 DNA sequence: TGTGCCAGCAGTTTGGGATCCCCGAAGGGGACCCAGTACTTC.

At least ten counts were recorded for this clonotype. The chain recombines TRBV7-2 with TRBJ2-3, with D perhaps being TRBD1 or TRBD2 (6 bases each). The germline gives CDR1 SGHTA, CDR2 FQGNSA. The CDR3 has 14 amino acids. Trimming pared 4 bases from V and 6 bases from J, leaving 14 bases between. This CDR3 is CASSYGGRSDTQYF. The CDR3 DNA sequence: TGTGCCAGCAGCTATGGGGGGCGGAGTGATACGCAGTATTTT.

This clonotype was picked up many times. The chain uses TRBV4-1 and TRBJ1-6; weak D call: TRBD1 (5 bases). The CDR3 extends over 17 amino acids. Germline V gene lookup returns CDR1 MGHRA and CDR2 YSYEKL. V gave up 0 bases and J gave up 9 bases, with 18 bases separating them. The CDR3 DNA reads as TGCGCCAGCAGCCAAGATCACCCTGTGCATGGGGGTTCACCCCTCCACTTT. Translated: CASSQDHPVHGGSPLHF.

The CDR3, as DNA: TGCAGCTCAAGACAGGGGTCCTACAATGAGCAGTTCTTC. It specifies CSSRQGSYNEQFF. This rearrangement joins TRBV29-1 to TRBJ2-1; 8 positions agree with TRBD1. V shed 8 bases and J 1 base; nucleotides not matched to a gene: 4. Germline CDR1 and CDR2: SQVTM and ANQGSEA. This CDR3 is 13 amino acids long.

The chain combines TRBV11-2 with TRBJ2-1; D is tentatively TRBD1 or TRBD2 (5 bases each). The V end lost 7 bases, the J end lost 4 bases, and 14 bases lay between the germline ends. The CDR3 has 14 amino acids. Germline values: CDR1 SGHAT, CDR2 FQNNGV. CDR3 sequence reads: CASTPGTGYNEQFF. The CDR3 DNA is TGTGCCAGCACCCCCGGGACGGGATACAATGAGCAGTTCTTC.

The CDR3 bases are TGCGCCAGCAGACGGACAGGGAGGTACAATGAGCAGTTCTTC. Translated, it gives CASRRTGRYNEQFF. This chain connects TRBV5-1 to TRBJ2-1; 8 bases map to TRBD1. J was trimmed by 4 bases and V by 5 bases; bases with no gene match: 5. Germline V CDR1 and CDR2: SGHRS, YFSETQ. The CDR3 totals 14 residues.

V usage is TRBV6-5 and J usage is TRBJ2-7, with 12 positions matching TRBD1. V shed 6 bases, J shed 2 bases, and the junction held 8 bases outside the gene matches. The CDR3 has 16 residues. Germline CDR1 and CDR2: MNHEY and SVGAGI. In nucleotides, the CDR3 is TGTGCCAGCAGCCCACCGGGACAGGGGGCCACCTACGAGCAGTACTTC. It is translated as CASSPPGQGATYEQYF.

J is TRBJ2-3 and V is TRBV12-3 or TRBV12-4; 11 bases match TRBD2. Trimming took 1 base from V and 7 from J; bases not matched to a gene: 10. The CDR3 extends over 17 amino acids. CDR3 protein: CASSLGLAGSIPYTQYF. In DNA, the CDR3 is TGTGCCAGCAGTTTAGGACTAGCGGGATCAATCCCCTATACGCAGTATTTT.

This clonotype was detected a few times. The chain recombines TRBV27 with TRBJ1-5; TRBD1 might be the D (6 bases). Trimming pared 5 bases from V and 2 bases from J, leaving 13 bases between. Germline V gene sequence: CDR1 MNHEY, CDR2 SMNVEV (reference sequence). CDR3 size: 15 residues. This CDR3 reads CASSRQAWGNQPQHF. In DNA form, the CDR3 reads TGTGCCAGCAGTCGACAGGCCTGGGGCAATCAGCCCCAGCATTTT.

The V and J genes are TRBV7-2 and TRBJ2-4; TRBD1 aligns across 7 bases. V lost 4 bases to trimming and J lost 3 bases; unmatched junction nucleotides: 9. There are 16 residues in the CDR3. Per germline, CDR1 SGHTA and CDR2 FQGNSA. The CDR3 loop is CASSWAQGIGKNIQYF. The CDR3 DNA is TGTGCCAGCAGCTGGGCACAGGGGATTGGCAAAAACATTCAGTACTTC.

The chain links TRBV28 to TRBJ2-5, with D maybe TRBD1 (7 bases). The V and J ends lost 3 bases and 4 bases respectively, with 15 bases between them. The germline V gene encodes CDR1 MDHEN and CDR2 SYDVKM. There are 15 residues in the CDR3. In nucleotides, the CDR3 is TGTGCCAGCAGTTTCGGGGGCGCAGGGGGAGAGACCCAGTACTTC. Translation: CASSFGGAGGETQYF.

A few counts support this clonotype. The chain joins TRBV4-1 to TRBJ2-3; perhaps TRBD1 as D (6 bases). In germline, CDR1 is MGHRA, CDR2 YSYEKL. V was pared by 5 bases and J by 8 bases, with 20 bases between. The CDR3 runs 15 residues. The chain's CDR3 is CASSGDIRIGGTQYF. The CDR3 nucleotides read TGCGCCAGCAGCGGGGACATCCGAATAGGAGGTACGCAGTATTTT.

There are a few counts of this clonotype. This chain links TRBV5-1 with TRBJ2-5; D call uncertain. CDR1 is SGHRS and CDR2 is YFSETQ in the germline V gene. The V and J ends lost 0 bases and 1 base respectively, with 13 bases between them. The CDR3 consists of 16 residues. CDR3 nucleotides: TGCGCCAGCAGCTTGGGTGCAGGTGGCCCCCAAGAGACCCAGTACTTC. It specifies CASSLGAGGPQETQYF.

The genes are TRBV29-1 and TRBJ1-1; TRBD1 is a possible D gene (6 bases). Trimming took 6 bases from V and 7 from J, leaving 15 bases between them. From germline, CDR1 is SQVTM and CDR2 ANQGSEA. The CDR3 has 12 residues. DNA of the CDR3: TGCAGCGTCCGGGGGCAGGCGGTTGAAGCTTTCTTT. Amino acids: CSVRGQAVEAFF.

This chain joins TRBV7-3 and TRBJ2-4; D may be TRBD2 (6 bases). The CDR3 contains 15 residues. V lost 3 bases to trimming and J lost 3 bases, with 12 bases between them. Germline CDR1 SGHTA, CDR2 FQGTGA. The chain's CDR3 is CASSLEGSDKNIQYF. The CDR3 DNA sequence: TGTGCCAGCAGCTTGGAGGGGAGCGACAAAAACATTCAGTACTTC.

The J gene is TRBJ2-7, the V gene TRBV6-5; 8 nucleotides align to TRBD1. The CDR3 consists of 14 residues. The trim removed 6 bases at V and 2 bases at J, leaving 6 bases unmatched. Germline loops: CDR1 MNHEY, CDR2 SVGAGI. The CDR3 coding sequence is TGTGCCAGCAGAAAAGGACAGGGCACCTACGAGCAGTACTTC. This gives the protein CASRKGQGTYEQYF.

There are a few counts of this clonotype. This rearrangement joins TRBV4-1 to TRBJ2-3; 11 nucleotides agree with TRBD2. Germline lookup yields CDR1 MGHRA and CDR2 YSYEKL. The V and J ends lost 4 bases and 0 bases, in that order; junction bases with no gene match: 6. This CDR3 has 17 residues. The CDR3 spells CASSRGLAGFSTDTQYF. CDR3 DNA sequence: TGCGCCAGCAGCCGTGGACTAGCGGGTTTCAGCACAGATACGCAGTATTTT.

This clonotype was counted many times. The chain employs TRBV7-2 and TRBJ1-2; no definite D call. This CDR3 comprises 15 residues. V was cut by 5 bases and J by 0 bases, with 13 bases left in between. Germline values: CDR1 SGHTA, CDR2 FQGNSA. The CDR3 DNA is TGTGCCAGCAGCATAAACAAGGGCGCTAACTATGGCTACACCTTC. Its protein product is CASSINKGANYGYTF.

This clonotype was picked up many times. The V and J genes are TRBV12-3 or TRBV12-4 and TRBJ2-2; TRBD1 is a possible D gene (6 bases). The CDR3 sequence is 18 residues long. Between the trimmed V and J ends, which lost 5 bases and 3 bases, there was a span of 22 bases. The CDR3 region has the DNA TGTGCCAGCAGTCCATACGGATACGACACAGGGCACACCGGGGAGCTGTTTTTT. It encodes CASSPYGYDTGHTGELFF.